The T cell receptor beta chain described here comes from a study of T-cell reconstitution after alpha-beta-depleted transplantation in children. Germline V gives CDR1 SGHRS, CDR2 YFSETQ. Trimming pared 4 bases from V and 5 bases from J, leaving 12 bases between. The CDR3 has 13 residues. Unique molecular identifiers were incorporated during preparation of the TCRbeta library. TCRdb re-called the PCR reads with MiXCR, one entry per CDR3 protein. The sample lists about 400,000 distinct CDR3 sequences, 20% occurring once. This sequence was found in a human donor who donated a stem cell graft to a child with acute myeloid leukemia. Here the sequenced sample was PBMCs from the stem cell graft donor, taken from the stem cell graft. The chain joins TRBV5-1 to TRBJ1-1; D is unresolved. The CDR3 DNA reads as TGCGCCAGCAGCCCTCGTGGGGTAACTGAAGCTTTCTTT. This sequence encodes CASSPRGVTEAFF.